These T cell receptor beta chains were read from a single sample in a study of T cells in Graves' hyperthyroidism and ophthalmopathy. Each CDR3 protein gets one entry after TCRdb re-called the multiplex PCR reads with MiXCR. The sample shows around 430,000 distinct CDR3 sequences, 15% of them seen only once. Source material: blood. Receptors originate from a woman aged 30 to 39 with Graves' hyperthyroidism. The CDR3 runs from the conserved cysteine through the conserved F or W. The D gene is left open where the match is weak. Size is omitted from some rows. Given values are once, few, many or a class for expanded clones.

j_call: TRBJ2-5
cdr3_length: 14
clone_size: .
d_call: .
v_call: TRBV25-1
cdr3_nt: TGTGCCAGCAGTTCCCACGACCAACAAGAGACCCAGTACTTC
cdr3_aa: CASSSHDQQETQYF

j_call: TRBJ2-7
cdr3_length: 20
clone_size: many
d_call: .
v_call: TRBV6-5
cdr3_nt: TGTGCCAGCAGCGACAGCCTTACCACGGACACGCCGTACTTCACCTACGAGCAGTACTTC
cdr3_aa: CASSDSLTTDTPYFTYEQYF

j_call: TRBJ1-2
cdr3_length: 17
clone_size: many
d_call: .
v_call: TRBV3-1
cdr3_nt: TGTGCCAGCAGCCAAAACCGATGGGAACAGATTTCCTATGGCTACACCTTC
cdr3_aa: CASSQNRWEQISYGYTF

j_call: TRBJ2-7
cdr3_length: 15
clone_size: .
d_call: .
v_call: TRBV7-3
cdr3_nt: TGTGCCAGCAGCTTAACCGGTCAGGGTACCTACGAGCAGTACTTC
cdr3_aa: CASSLTGQGTYEQYF

j_call: TRBJ1-2
cdr3_length: 13
clone_size: few
d_call: .
v_call: TRBV29-1
cdr3_nt: TGCAGCGTCTTAGGACAGAGCTCGTATGGCTACACCTTC
cdr3_aa: CSVLGQSSYGYTF

j_call: TRBJ1-2
cdr3_length: 13
clone_size: .
d_call: TRBD1
v_call: TRBV6-5
cdr3_nt: TGTGCCAGCAGTTACCGGACAGGGGGCGGCTACACCTTC
cdr3_aa: CASSYRTGGGYTF

j_call: TRBJ2-5
cdr3_length: 13
clone_size: few
d_call: .
v_call: TRBV3-1
cdr3_nt: TGTGCCAGCAGCCGCCCGGGGGCCGGGACCCAGTACTTC
cdr3_aa: CASSRPGAGTQYF

j_call: TRBJ2-7
cdr3_length: 15
clone_size: many
d_call: .
v_call: TRBV12-3/TRBV12-4
cdr3_nt: TGTGCCAGCAGTTCTCGGGGGAAGGGCACCTACGAGCAGTACTTC
cdr3_aa: CASSSRGKGTYEQYF

j_call: TRBJ2-1
cdr3_length: 13
clone_size: many
d_call: .
v_call: TRBV12-3/TRBV12-4
cdr3_nt: TGTGCCAGCAGCGCACAGGGTCACAATGAGCAGTTCTTC
cdr3_aa: CASSAQGHNEQFF

j_call: TRBJ1-2
cdr3_length: 13
clone_size: .
d_call: .
v_call: TRBV5-1
cdr3_nt: TGCGCCAGCAGCTGGCAGGGTGTTGATGGCTACACCTTC
cdr3_aa: CASSWQGVDGYTF

j_call: TRBJ2-1
cdr3_length: 17
clone_size: many
d_call: .
v_call: TRBV12-3/TRBV12-4
cdr3_nt: TGTGCCAGCAGTCCTAGCCGGGGGCCTAGCTCCTACAATGAGCAGTTCTTC
cdr3_aa: CASSPSRGPSSYNEQFF

j_call: TRBJ1-4
cdr3_length: 13
clone_size: .
d_call: .
v_call: TRBV20-1
cdr3_nt: TGCAGTGCTAGAGATGTCCAGGGGAGGGAACTGTTTTTT
cdr3_aa: CSARDVQGRELFF

j_call: TRBJ1-6
cdr3_length: 15
clone_size: many
d_call: TRBD1
v_call: TRBV9
cdr3_nt: TGTGCCAGCAGCGTATGGGGGACAGGCTTGTCACCCCTCCACTTT
cdr3_aa: CASSVWGTGLSPLHF

j_call: TRBJ2-4
cdr3_length: 17
clone_size: .
d_call: TRBD2
v_call: TRBV11-3
cdr3_nt: TGTGCCAGCAGCTTACAACTAGCGGGGTTAGCCAAAAACATTCAGTACTTC
cdr3_aa: CASSLQLAGLAKNIQYF

j_call: TRBJ2-7
cdr3_length: 14
clone_size: many
d_call: TRBD1
v_call: TRBV15
cdr3_nt: TGTGCCACCAGCAGAGAGGGACAGGCCTACGAGCAGTACTTC
cdr3_aa: CATSREGQAYEQYF

j_call: TRBJ2-5
cdr3_length: 15
clone_size: many
d_call: .
v_call: TRBV3-1
cdr3_nt: TGTGCCAGCAGCCAAGGTTCAGGAGATCAAGAGACCCAGTACTTC
cdr3_aa: CASSQGSGDQETQYF

j_call: TRBJ2-7
cdr3_length: 19
clone_size: many
d_call: TRBD2
v_call: TRBV28
cdr3_nt: TGTGCCAGCAGTTTATTTAGGTCGAGGCTAGCGGGAGGTATCTACGAGCAGTACTTC
cdr3_aa: CASSLFRSRLAGGIYEQYF

j_call: TRBJ2-1
cdr3_length: 15
clone_size: many
d_call: TRBD2
v_call: TRBV12-3/TRBV12-4
cdr3_nt: TGTGCCAGCAGTTTTGGCAGGAGGACTAGTAATGAGCAGTTCTTC
cdr3_aa: CASSFGRRTSNEQFF

j_call: TRBJ2-7
cdr3_length: 14
clone_size: many
d_call: TRBD1
v_call: TRBV2
cdr3_nt: TGTGCCAGCAGTGAAGGGACAGGGCCTTACGAGCAGTACTTC
cdr3_aa: CASSEGTGPYEQYF

j_call: TRBJ2-1
cdr3_length: 14
clone_size: many
d_call: TRBD1
v_call: TRBV28
cdr3_nt: TGTGCCAGCAGGCCCACAGGGGGTACGGATGAGCAGTTCTTC
cdr3_aa: CASRPTGGTDEQFF

j_call: TRBJ2-5
cdr3_length: 14
clone_size: many
d_call: .
v_call: TRBV3-1
cdr3_nt: TGTGCCAGCAGCCAGGGAGGCCGGGGAGAGACCCAGTACTTC
cdr3_aa: CASSQGGRGETQYF

j_call: TRBJ2-1
cdr3_length: 15
clone_size: .
d_call: TRBD1
v_call: TRBV18
cdr3_nt: TGTGCCAGCTCACCCTTGGGACAGGGGGCTGGAGAGCAGTTCTTC
cdr3_aa: CASSPLGQGAGEQFF

j_call: TRBJ2-1
cdr3_length: 17
clone_size: many
d_call: TRBD2
v_call: TRBV6-1
cdr3_nt: TGTGCCAGCAGGGCCCCCCGTGGAATAGCGGGAGAGGACGAGCAGTTCTTC
cdr3_aa: CASRAPRGIAGEDEQFF

j_call: TRBJ2-3
cdr3_length: 20
clone_size: many
d_call: TRBD2
v_call: TRBV27
cdr3_nt: TGTGCCAGCAGTCCCCACAGGGAGTTACTAGCGGGAGGGCGGGCAGATACGCAGTATTTT
cdr3_aa: CASSPHRELLAGGRADTQYF

j_call: TRBJ2-1
cdr3_length: 13
clone_size: many
d_call: .
v_call: TRBV18
cdr3_nt: TGTGCCAGCTCACCCATGTCGTACAATGAGCAGTTCTTC
cdr3_aa: CASSPMSYNEQFF

j_call: TRBJ2-3
cdr3_length: 13
clone_size: .
d_call: .
v_call: TRBV7-7
cdr3_nt: TGTGCCAGCAGCTCTGGCAACACAGATACGCAGTATTTT
cdr3_aa: CASSSGNTDTQYF

j_call: TRBJ1-5
cdr3_length: 13
clone_size: many
d_call: .
v_call: TRBV30
cdr3_nt: TGTGCCTGGAGCGTAGGGGTGAATGAGCCCCAGCATTTT
cdr3_aa: CAWSVGVNEPQHF

j_call: TRBJ2-2
cdr3_length: 15
clone_size: few
d_call: TRBD2
v_call: TRBV20-1
cdr3_nt: TGCAGTGCTAGCCCCGGGACTAGCGGAGCCGGGGAGCTGTTTTTT
cdr3_aa: CSASPGTSGAGELFF

j_call: TRBJ1-5
cdr3_length: 15
clone_size: .
d_call: .
v_call: TRBV7-3
cdr3_nt: TGTGCCAGCAGCTTAAACGGGGCTGGCAATCAGCCCCAGCATTTT
cdr3_aa: CASSLNGAGNQPQHF

j_call: TRBJ1-6
cdr3_length: 12
clone_size: few
d_call: .
v_call: TRBV20-1
cdr3_nt: TGCAGTGCTATTGTAAATAATTCACCCCTCCACTTT
cdr3_aa: CSAIVNNSPLHF

j_call: TRBJ2-1
cdr3_length: 16
clone_size: many
d_call: TRBD2
v_call: TRBV27
cdr3_nt: TGTGCCAGCAGTTTAATATGGGCGGGAGGTCACAATGAGCAGTTCTTC
cdr3_aa: CASSLIWAGGHNEQFF

j_call: TRBJ1-6
cdr3_length: 13
clone_size: .
d_call: .
v_call: TRBV11-3
cdr3_nt: TGTGCCAGCAGCCCGACGGGGAATTCACCCCTCCACTTT
cdr3_aa: CASSPTGNSPLHF

j_call: TRBJ2-3
cdr3_length: 15
clone_size: many
d_call: TRBD2
v_call: TRBV24-1
cdr3_nt: TGTGCCACGAGAGGGACTAGCGGGAGTACGAATACGCAGTATTTT
cdr3_aa: CATRGTSGSTNTQYF

j_call: TRBJ2-7
cdr3_length: 17
clone_size: many
d_call: .
v_call: TRBV28
cdr3_nt: TGTGCCAGCAGTATTCCAATCGGTCCGCGGGTAGGGGGGGAGCAGTACTTC
cdr3_aa: CASSIPIGPRVGGEQYF

j_call: TRBJ2-1
cdr3_length: 14
clone_size: .
d_call: .
v_call: TRBV28
cdr3_nt: TGTGCCAGCAGTTCCACCGACTCTCTACTTAGGCAGTTCTTC
cdr3_aa: CASSSTDSLLRQFF

j_call: TRBJ2-5
cdr3_length: 14
clone_size: .
d_call: .
v_call: TRBV18
cdr3_nt: TGTGCCAGCTCACCACCCTCGCTCAGGGAGACCCAGTACTTC
cdr3_aa: CASSPPSLRETQYF

j_call: TRBJ2-1
cdr3_length: 16
clone_size: few
d_call: TRBD2
v_call: TRBV11-2
cdr3_nt: TGTGCCAGCAGCCAAGTGGCTAGCGGGAGGGGGCGGGAGCAGTTCTTC
cdr3_aa: CASSQVASGRGREQFF

j_call: TRBJ2-7
cdr3_length: 17
clone_size: many
d_call: .
v_call: TRBV3-1
cdr3_nt: TGTGCCAGCAGCCAAGATGATTCAGTGACAGTCCCCTACGAGCAGTACTTC
cdr3_aa: CASSQDDSVTVPYEQYF

j_call: TRBJ1-1
cdr3_length: 14
clone_size: .
d_call: .
v_call: TRBV4-1
cdr3_nt: TGCGCCAGCAGCCCCTCGGCCGAGAACACTGAAGCTTTCTTT
cdr3_aa: CASSPSAENTEAFF

j_call: TRBJ1-4
cdr3_length: 11
clone_size: few
d_call: .
v_call: TRBV29-1
cdr3_nt: TGCAGCGTTGAAGAGGATGAAAAACTGTTTTTT
cdr3_aa: CSVEEDEKLFF

j_call: TRBJ2-3
cdr3_length: 13
clone_size: few
d_call: TRBD1
v_call: TRBV6-1
cdr3_nt: TGTGCCAGCAGGTCACAGGGGATGGATACGCAGTATTTT
cdr3_aa: CASRSQGMDTQYF

j_call: TRBJ2-5
cdr3_length: 17
clone_size: .
d_call: TRBD2
v_call: TRBV9
cdr3_nt: TGTGCCAGCAGCGGGCACTCGACTAGCGGGAGGAAAGAGACCCAGTACTTC
cdr3_aa: CASSGHSTSGRKETQYF

j_call: TRBJ2-7
cdr3_length: 15
clone_size: few
d_call: TRBD1
v_call: TRBV6-1
cdr3_nt: TGTGCCAGCAGGCCCGCCGGGACAGGGAACTACGAGCAGTACTTC
cdr3_aa: CASRPAGTGNYEQYF

j_call: TRBJ1-4
cdr3_length: 16
clone_size: .
d_call: .
v_call: TRBV5-1
cdr3_nt: TGCGCCAGCAGCTTTCTAGAGTCCGGAGGAGGCGAAAAACTGTTTTTT
cdr3_aa: CASSFLESGGGEKLFF

j_call: TRBJ2-7
cdr3_length: 20
clone_size: .
d_call: .
v_call: TRBV11-2
cdr3_nt: TGTGCCAGCAGCTTAGACCGGGACAGGCGAGGGGGGGGCCTCTACTACGAGCAGTACTTC
cdr3_aa: CASSLDRDRRGGGLYYEQYF

j_call: TRBJ2-7
cdr3_length: 15
clone_size: once
d_call: TRBD1
v_call: TRBV7-8
cdr3_nt: TGTGCCAGCAGCTTCCGGGGAGCAGGGGGCTACGAGCAGTACTTC
cdr3_aa: CASSFRGAGGYEQYF

j_call: TRBJ2-3
cdr3_length: 17
clone_size: many
d_call: TRBD2
v_call: TRBV7-2
cdr3_nt: TGTGCCAGCAGCTCCGGACTAGCGGGAGTACGCACAGATACGCAGTATTTT
cdr3_aa: CASSSGLAGVRTDTQYF

j_call: TRBJ2-7
cdr3_length: 15
clone_size: many
d_call: TRBD1
v_call: TRBV12-3/TRBV12-4
cdr3_nt: TGTGCCAGCAGTTTACCCGGGACAGGGGCCTACGAGCAGTACTTC
cdr3_aa: CASSLPGTGAYEQYF

j_call: TRBJ2-7
cdr3_length: 14
clone_size: many
d_call: .
v_call: TRBV20-1
cdr3_nt: TGCAGTGCTAGCCGGGGAGAGTTAACCTACGAGCAGTACTTC
cdr3_aa: CSASRGELTYEQYF

j_call: TRBJ2-7
cdr3_length: 15
clone_size: many
d_call: TRBD2
v_call: TRBV5-1
cdr3_nt: TGCGCCAGCAGCTTGGTGGTAGCGGGTACCTACGAGCAGTACTTC
cdr3_aa: CASSLVVAGTYEQYF

j_call: TRBJ2-7
cdr3_length: 16
clone_size: many
d_call: TRBD2
v_call: TRBV24-1
cdr3_nt: TGTGCCACCAGTGACCCGACTAGCGGGAGCCACTACGAGCAGTACTTC
cdr3_aa: CATSDPTSGSHYEQYF

j_call: TRBJ2-1
cdr3_length: 17
clone_size: few
d_call: TRBD2
v_call: TRBV18
cdr3_nt: TGTGCCAGCTCACCACTTCCGGGAAGCGGGGGTTACAATGAGCAGTTCTTC
cdr3_aa: CASSPLPGSGGYNEQFF

j_call: TRBJ1-1
cdr3_length: 13
clone_size: few
d_call: TRBD1
v_call: TRBV18
cdr3_nt: TGTGCCAGCTCACCAGACAGGGACGCCAAAGCTTTCTTT
cdr3_aa: CASSPDRDAKAFF

j_call: TRBJ1-5
cdr3_length: 13
clone_size: .
d_call: .
v_call: TRBV14
cdr3_nt: TGTGCCAGCAGCCAGGGGGGTTTTGGGCCCCAGCATTTT
cdr3_aa: CASSQGGFGPQHF

j_call: TRBJ2-7
cdr3_length: 15
clone_size: many
d_call: TRBD2
v_call: TRBV28
cdr3_nt: TGTGCCAGCAGTTTTTTGGAGCGGGGCCGTTACGAGCAGTACTTC
cdr3_aa: CASSFLERGRYEQYF